Below are 29 T cell receptor beta chains sequenced from a single sample in a study of T cell changes during pregnancy in multiple sclerosis. Clones were read by immunoSEQ multiplex PCR, and TCRdb kept only the in-frame ones, dropping some. The data show around 62,000 clones, 90% seen once. Here the sequenced sample was peripheral blood, taken in the second trimester of pregnancy. These receptors were collected from a female donor in good health, enrolled as a control in a pregnancy study.

This clone was picked up a small number of times. This rearrangement joins TRBV5-6 to TRBJ1-1; 7 bases align to TRBD1. The ends lost 3 bases at V and 4 bases at J; junction bases unmatched: 3. CDR3 length equals 13 residues. Germline V lookup: CDR1 SGHDT, CDR2 YYEEEE. CDR3 sequence reads: CASSWPGGTEAFF. In DNA form, the CDR3 reads TGTGCCAGCAGCTGGCCAGGGGGCACTGAAGCTTTCTTT. Full variable domain (rest looked up from reference TRBV5-6 and TRBJ1-1): DAGVTQSPTHLIKTRGQQVTLRCSPKSGHDTVSWYQQALGQGPQFIFQYYEEEERQRGNFPDRFSGHQFPNYSSELNVNALLLGDSALYLCASSWPGGTEAFFGQGTRLTVV.

The rearrangement joins TRBV5-4 to TRBJ1-1; D may be TRBD1 (5 bases). With 0 bases removed from V and 5 bases from J, the gap between germline ends came to 14 bases. The CDR3 length is 15 residues. The V gene's germline CDR1 is SGHNT and CDR2 YYREEE (reference sequence). In nucleotides, the CDR3 is TGTGCCAGCAGCTTGGCCGGGGGAAGGGAAACTGAAGCTTTCTTT. Amino acids: CASSLAGGRETEAFF.

The chain is built from TRBV27 and TRBJ1-5; 8 bases match TRBD1. The CDR3 is 14 residues long. Germline V gives CDR1 MNHEY, CDR2 SMNVEV (reference sequence). Germline trimming cut 4 bases from V and 2 bases from J; bases unmatched to any gene: 1. DNA of the CDR3: TGTGCCAGCAGTTCCAGGGGGCGCAATCAGCCCCAGCATTTT. This codes for CASSSRGRNQPQHF.

This chain uses TRBV30 with TRBJ2-2; TRBD2 might be the D (6 bases). With 4 bases removed from V and 7 bases from J, the gap between germline ends came to 10 bases. Germline V gene data show CDR1 as GTSNPN and CDR2 as SVGIG (reference sequence). The CDR3 extends over 12 amino acids. The CDR3 DNA sequence: TGTGCCTGGACCCGGGGAGGCGGGGAGCTGTTTTTT. Its translation is CAWTRGGGELFF.

The V call is TRBV5-4, the J call TRBJ2-7; TRBD2 might be the D (5 bases). CDR1 is SGHNT and CDR2 is YYREEE in the germline V gene (reference sequence). The CDR3 consists of 11 residues. Trimming removed 1 base from V and 7 bases from J, with 6 bases in between. CDR3 nucleotide sequence: TGTGCCAGCAGCTTGAGCGGAGAGCAGTACTTC. This translates into CASSLSGEQYF.

The rearrangement links TRBV5-1 to TRBJ2-5; 8 bases agree with TRBD2. In germline, CDR1 is SGHRS, CDR2 YFSETQ. Trimming took 4 bases from V and 0 from J; bases not matched to a gene: 8. This CDR3 has 16 residues. CDR3 in amino acids: CASSSIGGGHQETQYF. The CDR3 DNA sequence: TGCGCCAGCAGCAGCATCGGGGGGGGGCACCAAGAGACCCAGTACTTC.

The chain has TRBV27 and TRBJ2-7; perhaps TRBD1 as D (7 bases). V lost 5 bases and J lost 7, with 18 bases in between. The length of the CDR3 is 14 residues. Per the germline V gene, CDR1 is MNHEY and CDR2 is SMNVEV (reference sequence). The CDR3 DNA reads as TGTGCCAGCAGTAACAGGGGTGCACGGGGGGAGCAGTACTTC. As protein: CASSNRGARGEQYF.

This sequence joins TRBV19 and TRBJ2-1; 8 bases fit TRBD2. The CDR3 is made up of 15 amino acids. From germline, CDR1 is LNHDA and CDR2 SQIVND (reference sequence). J was trimmed by 8 bases and V by 1 base; bases with no gene match: 7. In DNA, the CDR3 is TGTGCCAGTAGTATAGCGAGACTAGCGAGCGATGAGCAGTTCTTC. This encodes CASSIARLASDEQFF.

The rearrangement links TRBV29-1 to TRBJ2-5, with D perhaps TRBD1 (5 bases). This CDR3 contains 11 residues. V was trimmed by 7 bases and J by 2 bases, leaving 8 bases between them. Germline CDR1 is SQVTM and CDR2 is ANQGSEA. The CDR3 bases are TGCAGCGGGGGCCCTCAAGAGACCCAGTACTTC. Protein product: CSGGPQETQYF.

The chain joins TRBV19 to TRBJ2-6; D unclear. The CDR3 has 13 residues. Germline V lookup: CDR1 LNHDA, CDR2 SQIVND (reference sequence). V was clipped by 8 bases and J by 4 bases, with 9 bases between them. In DNA, the CDR3 is TGTGCCAGTTCCTCTACCGGGGCCAACGTCCTGACTTTC. Amino acids: CASSSTGANVLTF. The variable domain in full, completed from reference TRBV19 and TRBJ2-6, reads DGGITQSPKYLFRKEGQNVTLSCEQNLNHDAMYWYRQDPGQGLRLIYYSQIVNDFQKGDIAEGYSVSREKKESFPLTVTSAQKNPTAFYLCASSSTGANVLTFGAGSRLTVL.

The gene calls are TRBV5-8 and TRBJ2-6; tentatively, D is TRBD2 (5 bases). Germline CDR1 is SGHTS and CDR2 is YDEGEE. The length of the CDR3 is 15 residues. With 2 bases removed from V and 2 bases from J, the gap between germline ends came to 8 bases. The CDR3 spells CASSFRGTGANVLTF. The DNA of the CDR3 is TGTGCCAGCAGCTTTCGAGGGACTGGGGCCAACGTCCTGACTTTC. The full variable domain, completed using reference TRBV5-8 and TRBJ2-6, is EAGVTQSPTHLIKTRGQQATLRCSPISGHTSVYWYQQALGLGLQFLLWYDEGEERNRGNFPPRFSGRQFPNYSSELNVNALELEDSALYLCASSFRGTGANVLTFGAGSRLTVL.

The chain combines TRBV5-1 with TRBJ2-5; D is perhaps TRBD1 (6 bases). Trimming stripped 7 bases from V and 3 bases from J, with 16 bases between. The CDR3 spans 14 residues. The germline gives CDR1 SGHRS, CDR2 YFSETQ. The CDR3 reads CASRLEGVKETQYF. The CDR3 DNA reads as TGCGCCAGCCGCCTCGAGGGGGTAAAAGAGACCCAGTACTTC.

This sequence joins TRBV18 and TRBJ1-1, with D maybe TRBD1 (5 bases). Germline CDR1 KGHSH, CDR2 LQKENI. CDR3 length equals 16 residues. Between the trimmed V and J ends, which lost 1 base and 3 bases, there was a span of 15 bases. CDR3 nucleotide sequence: TGTGCCAGCTCACCACTCAGGGCGGGGAGGGACACTGAAGCTTTCTTT. Protein product: CASSPLRAGRDTEAFF.

J is TRBJ2-1 and V is TRBV5-5; 7 nucleotides match TRBD1. J lost 7 bases, V lost 4 bases, and 11 bases had no gene match. Germline assignment: CDR1 SGHKS and CDR2 YYEKEE (reference sequence). The length of the CDR3 is 15 residues. CDR3 residues: CASSRDRVITNEQFF. For the CDR3, the DNA is TGTGCCAGCAGCCGAGACAGGGTAATAACAAATGAGCAGTTCTTC.

This rearrangement joins TRBV4-2 to TRBJ1-2; D may be TRBD1 (5 bases). This CDR3 spans 14 amino acids. V lost 7 bases to trimming and J lost 3 bases, with 15 bases between them. Germline CDR1 is LGHNA and CDR2 is YNFKEQ. CDR3 amino acids: CASTLDRGDYGYTF. The CDR3 bases are TGTGCCAGCACCTTGGACCGGGGGGACTATGGCTACACCTTC.

V gene TRBV10-3 combines with J gene TRBJ2-2; 14 bases map to TRBD2. Looked up from germline, CDR1 is ENHRY and CDR2 is SYGVKD. V shed 6 bases and J 6 bases; nucleotides not matched to a gene: 15. The CDR3 covers 19 residues. CDR3 sequence reads: CAISIWGLAGEVGPGELFF. The DNA of the CDR3 is TGTGCCATCAGCATCTGGGGACTAGCGGGAGAGGTCGGACCCGGGGAGCTGTTTTTT.

The chain links TRBV23-1 to TRBJ2-7, with 10 bases identical to TRBD1. TRBV23-1 has ORF status, its function being uncertain. The CDR3 is made up of 13 amino acids. As DNA, the CDR3 is TGCGCAGCTTGGACAGGGGGAGTTTACGAGCAGTACTTC. Translation: CAAWTGGVYEQYF.

The chain links TRBV6-5 to TRBJ2-3, with 7 bases identical to TRBD2. In germline, CDR1 is MNHEY, CDR2 SVGAGI. The CDR3 runs to 16 residues. V trimming: 0 bases; J trimming: 11 bases; junction bases outside the gene matches: 14. CDR3 sequence (DNA): TGTGCCAGCAGTTACTCGAGAGGGAGGGCGAGAAATGTGCAGTATTTT. This encodes CASSYSRGRARNVQYF.

J is TRBJ2-7 and V is TRBV27; 7 nucleotides match TRBD1. V shed 7 bases, J shed 2 bases, and the junction held 17 bases outside the gene matches. CDR3 size: 17 residues. CDR1 and CDR2 from the germline V gene are MNHEY and SMNVEV (reference sequence). The CDR3 protein is CASIPSPVGTATYEQYF. The CDR3 coding sequence is TGTGCCAGCATACCCTCCCCAGTGGGGACAGCGACCTACGAGCAGTACTTC.

V usage is TRBV9 and J usage is TRBJ1-4; TRBD1 might be the D (5 bases). Trimming removed 0 bases at V and 7 bases at J, with 19 bases between. CDR1 and CDR2 (germline): SGDLS, YYNGEE. This CDR3 has 17 residues. The CDR3 loop is CASSVGEGMGRGEKLFF. DNA of the CDR3: TGTGCCAGCAGCGTAGGAGAGGGAATGGGGAGGGGTGAAAAACTGTTTTTT.

CDR3 amino acids: CASSHYRVPANYGYTF. For the CDR3, the DNA is TGTGCCAGCAGCCATTACAGGGTCCCGGCTAACTATGGCTACACCTTC. V gene TRBV7-9 combines with J gene TRBJ1-2, with D possibly matching TRBD1 (6 bases). Looked up from germline, CDR1 is SEHNR and CDR2 is FQNEAQ (reference sequence). This CDR3 has 16 residues. Trimming shortened V by 5 bases and J by 0 bases, and 16 bases separated the two germline ends.

The chain carries TRBV29-1 and TRBJ2-3; 7 nucleotides align to TRBD1. The CDR3 sequence is 14 residues long. Per germline, CDR1 SQVTM and CDR2 ANQGSEA. V shed 5 bases, J shed 1 base, and the junction held 6 bases outside the gene matches. CDR3 nucleotides: TGCAGCGTTCCCCCCGGACAGGGCACAGATACGCAGTATTTT. Amino acids: CSVPPGQGTDTQYF.

This clone has only a few counts. As DNA, the CDR3 is TGTGCCAGCTCAGGCAACCCCCCTCCCAATCAGCCCCAGCATTTT. Protein: CASSGNPPPNQPQHF. The V and J genes are TRBV18 and TRBJ1-5; D unresolved. This CDR3 comprises 15 residues. V was clipped by 5 bases and J by 3 bases, with 14 bases between them. Looked up from germline, CDR1 is KGHSH and CDR2 is LQKENI.

V usage is TRBV30 and J usage is TRBJ1-4; D remains ambiguous. The CDR3 is 12 amino acids. The V end was cut by 3 bases, the J end by 10 bases, with 12 bases between. The germline V gene encodes CDR1 GTSNPN and CDR2 SVGIG (reference sequence). CDR3 nucleotide sequence: TGTGCCTGGAGAGGACTGGAGGGAAAACTGTTTTTT. It codes for CAWRGLEGKLFF.

This clone was seen a handful of times. The chain combines TRBV2 with TRBJ2-1, with a possible D match to TRBD1 (6 bases). Germline V CDR1 and CDR2: SNHLY, FYNNEI. The V end lost 8 bases, the J end lost 8 bases, and 19 bases lay between the germline ends. This CDR3 is built from 14 residues. The CDR3 DNA sequence: TGTGCCAGCGGTCCTTACAGGGAAAGTGATGAGCAGTTCTTC. Protein product: CASGPYRESDEQFF. The variable domain in full, with the rest retrieved from reference TRBV2 and TRBJ2-1, is EPEVTQTPSHQVTQMGQEVILRCVPISNHLYFYWYRQILGQKVEFLVSFYNNEISEKSEIFDDQFSVERPDGSNFTLKIRSTKLEDSAMYFCASGPYRESDEQFFGPGTRLTVL.

The chain has TRBV28 and TRBJ2-3, with 9 bases fitting TRBD2. The ends lost 7 bases at V and 10 bases at J; junction bases unmatched: 12. The CDR3 is 14 residues long. Germline V lookup: CDR1 MDHEN, CDR2 SYDVKM. CDR3: CASTRGGAEVPQYF. Written as DNA, the CDR3 is TGTGCCAGCACCCGCGGGGGGGCCGAGGTACCGCAGTATTTT.

The genes are TRBV9 and TRBJ2-5; 7 bases align to TRBD2. J was trimmed by 5 bases and V by 3 bases; bases with no gene match: 7. CDR3 length: 14 amino acids. CDR1 and CDR2 from the germline V gene are SGDLS and YYNGEE. CDR3: CASSARLAIETQYF. The CDR3 DNA reads TGTGCCAGCAGCGCCAGACTAGCTATCGAGACCCAGTACTTC.

This chain joins TRBV27 and TRBJ2-7; D may be TRBD2 (6 bases). This CDR3 is built from 12 residues. Trimming left V 4 bases short and J 5 bases short, with 9 bases between. From germline, CDR1 is MNHEY and CDR2 SMNVEV (reference sequence). The chain's CDR3 is CASSSGLNEQYF. The CDR3, as DNA: TGTGCCAGCAGTTCGGGACTCAACGAGCAGTACTTC.

The chain carries TRBV5-4 and TRBJ2-7; 8 bases agree with TRBD2. Trimming removed 0 bases from V and 4 bases from J; junction bases left unmatched: 6. Germline loops: CDR1 SGHNT, CDR2 YYREEE (reference sequence). The CDR3 has 15 residues. The CDR3 loop reads CASSLASGGGYEQYF. CDR3 in DNA: TGTGCCAGCAGCTTGGCCAGCGGGGGCGGATACGAGCAGTACTTC.